Presented here are 15 T cell receptor beta chains from one specimen sequenced in a study of blood T cell repertoires in COVID-19. The repertoire was sequenced with immunoSEQ multiplex PCR; TCRdb's copy has only in-frame clones and lacks some. Among some 340,000 clones, around four fifths were seen once, and the ten largest hold around 5%. The sequenced sample consisted of PBMCs or T cells enriched from blood (not recorded which). These receptors were obtained from a woman in her forties or fifties who had recovered from COVID-19.

The rearrangement uses TRBV5-4 and TRBJ2-7; 9 bases agree with TRBD1. J lost 7 bases, V lost 4 bases, and 12 bases had no gene match. CDR1 is SGHNT, CDR2 YYREEE, per germline (reference sequence). The CDR3 sequence is 15 residues long. The CDR3 coding sequence is TGTGCCAGCAGCCCGGGGACAGGGAGCTTAATAGAGCAGTACTTC. Its protein product is CASSPGTGSLIEQYF.

The chain links TRBV5-1 to TRBJ2-1; the match to TRBD2 covers 9 bases. The CDR3 runs 17 residues. The V gene end was trimmed by 4 bases and the J gene end by 0 bases; junction bases not matched to a gene: 8. Germline values: CDR1 SGHRS, CDR2 YFSETQ. CDR3 sequence reads: CASSPRLAASSYNEQFF. DNA of the CDR3: TGCGCCAGCAGCCCAAGACTAGCGGCGAGCTCCTACAATGAGCAGTTCTTC.

The V gene is TRBV29-1, the J gene TRBJ1-1; TRBD1 might be the D (5 bases). The V and J ends lost 6 bases and 4 bases respectively, with 18 bases between them. This CDR3 spans 14 amino acids. Germline CDR1 SQVTM, CDR2 ANQGSEA. CDR3 sequence: CSVSGWIGGTEAFF. Written as DNA, the CDR3 is TGCAGCGTCTCAGGGTGGATCGGGGGCACTGAAGCTTTCTTT.

The J gene is TRBJ2-4, the V gene TRBV7-8; D ambiguous. Germline assignment: CDR1 SGHVS and CDR2 FQNEAQ. The length of the CDR3 is 13 residues. V lost 2 bases to trimming and J lost 7 bases, with 9 bases between them. CDR3 amino acids: CASSLNEENIQYF. The CDR3 DNA reads TGTGCCAGCAGCTTAAACGAAGAGAACATTCAGTACTTC.

The chain employs TRBV7-9 and TRBJ1-1, with 7 bases that match TRBD1. CDR3 size: 16 residues. Unmatched junction bases numbered 13, after V lost 2 bases and J lost 7 bases. Germline V gene sequence: CDR1 SEHNR, CDR2 FQNEAQ (reference sequence). The CDR3 DNA sequence: TGTGCCAGCAGCTTACGGACAGGTCCGTTTCCTGGTGAAGCTTTCTTT. Protein: CASSLRTGPFPGEAFF.

The chain is built from TRBV27 and TRBJ2-3; D not resolved. Deletions cut 5 bases from V and 3 bases from J, with 12 bases between. CDR3 length: 14 amino acids. CDR1 and CDR2 (germline): MNHEY, SMNVEV (reference sequence). The CDR3 DNA reads as TGTGCCAGCAGTGTAGGCTTCGGGACAGATACGCAGTATTTT. Protein sequence: CASSVGFGTDTQYF.

V is TRBV4-1 and J is TRBJ1-3, with D maybe TRBD1 (6 bases). The CDR3 has 16 residues. Germline V gene data show CDR1 as MGHRA and CDR2 as YSYEKL. V lost 3 bases, J lost 1 base, and 13 bases lay in between. The CDR3 spells CASSQDNRVSGNTIYF. The CDR3 region has the DNA TGCGCCAGCAGCCAGGATAACAGGGTTTCTGGAAACACCATATATTTT.

The chain recombines TRBV7-9 with TRBJ1-5, with no clear D. CDR3 length: 14 amino acids. Trimming pared 1 base from V and 5 bases from J, leaving 9 bases between. The germline CDR1 and CDR2 sequences are SEHNR and FQNEAQ (reference sequence). The CDR3 DNA sequence: TGTGCCAGCAGCTTAGGTCTGGGCGATCAGCCCCAGCATTTT. Its protein product is CASSLGLGDQPQHF.

This clone appeared once. This chain uses TRBV5-4 with TRBJ1-2, with 7 bases that match TRBD1. The V segment lost 0 bases and the J segment 4 bases; nucleotides outside the gene matches: 3. Per the germline V gene, CDR1 is SGHNT and CDR2 is YYREEE (reference sequence). The CDR3 is 14 amino acids. The CDR3 region has the DNA TGTGCCAGCAGCTTGGAAGGGGGCAGCTATGGCTACACCTTC. Its protein is CASSLEGGSYGYTF.

V gene TRBV19 combines with J gene TRBJ2-1, with D uncertain. Trimming removed 3 bases from V and 3 bases from J, with 12 bases in between. This CDR3 comprises 15 residues. Germline assignment: CDR1 LNHDA and CDR2 SQIVND (reference sequence). The chain's CDR3 is CASSMAGPNYNEQFF. The CDR3 DNA follows: TGTGCCAGTAGTATGGCTGGGCCCAACTACAATGAGCAGTTCTTC.

This clone was observed a few times. The chain has TRBV6-2 or TRBV6-3 and TRBJ1-1, with 10 bases matching TRBD1. After removal of 5 bases from V and 8 bases from J, the junction contained 8 bases not matched to a gene. CDR1 MNHEY and CDR2 SVGEGT come from the germline V gene. This CDR3 is built from 14 residues. The CDR3 DNA reads TGTGCCAGCAGTATGACAGGGGGCTCGGTCGAAGCTTTCTTT. The encoded protein is CASSMTGGSVEAFF.

This clone was seen a single time. The J gene is TRBJ2-6, the V gene TRBV29-1; TRBD1 agrees at 9 bases. Germline V CDR1 and CDR2: SQVTM, ANQGSEA. CDR3 length: 17 amino acids. Trimming cost V 4 bases and J 4 bases; bases outside gene matches: 11. The CDR3 DNA reads as TGCAGCGTTGGTACAGGGGGCGCAGGTACCGGGGCCAACGTCCTGACTTTC. Encoded protein: CSVGTGGAGTGANVLTF.

This rearrangement joins TRBV6-2 or TRBV6-3 to TRBJ1-5; 12 bases are shared with TRBD1. The CDR3 runs 19 residues. The germline V gene has CDR1 MNHEY and CDR2 SVGEGT. V dropped 2 bases and J dropped 0; count of bases not matched to a gene: 8. CDR3 nucleotide sequence: TGTGCCAGCAGTTACACGCCGGGACAGGGGGCTTATAGCAATCAGCCCCAGCATTTT. This encodes CASSYTPGQGAYSNQPQHF.

The chain links TRBV14 to TRBJ1-6; D not certain. This CDR3 region has 16 residues. CDR1 and CDR2 (germline): SGHDN, FVKESK. Trimming cost V 1 base and J 9 bases, with 16 bases left between them. CDR3 nucleotide sequence: TGTGCCAGCAGCCAAGTACCAAATTCCGTCGGTTCACCCCTCCACTTT. Translating gives CASSQVPNSVGSPLHF. The complete variable domain, with remaining parts taken from reference TRBV14 and TRBJ1-6, reads EAGVTQFPSHSVIEKGQTVTLRCDPISGHDNLYWYRRVMGKEIKFLLHFVKESKQDESGMPNNRFLAERTGGTYSTLKVQPAELEDSGVYFCASSQVPNSVGSPLHFGNGTRLTVT.

The chain combines TRBV14 with TRBJ1-1; weak D call: TRBD1 (5 bases). The length of the CDR3 is 13 residues. The germline V and J ends were trimmed by 4 bases and 9 bases, with 15 bases remaining between them. Germline CDR1 is SGHDN and CDR2 is FVKESK. The CDR3 is CASSPVRRGKAFF. CDR3 in DNA: TGTGCCAGCAGCCCGGTTCGGCGGGGGAAAGCTTTCTTT. The complete variable domain, with remaining parts taken from reference TRBV14 and TRBJ1-1, reads EAGVTQFPSHSVIEKGQTVTLRCDPISGHDNLYWYRRVMGKEIKFLLHFVKESKQDESGMPNNRFLAERTGGTYSTLKVQPAELEDSGVYFCASSPVRRGKAFFGQGTRLTVV.